This T cell receptor (beta chain) comes out of a study of beta chain features in type 1 diabetes. Via CD45RO/CCR7/CD25/CD127/CD95/CD27, cells of the CD4+ naive, central memory, regulatory and stem cell-like memory subsets were sorted. General observations from the study: TCRB CDR3 length was moderately but significantly reduced in all four CD4+ subsets of Type 1 diabetes patients.

There are a few counts of this clone. Its antigen is not identified. Every isolated RNA sample was fully reverse transcribed, so sequencing captured expressed TCRB transcripts. Approximately 3.6 million reads was the average for naive, central memory and regulatory T cell samples. Generated by immunoSEQ multiplex PCR, the TCRdb table keeps only in-frame clones and is missing some. The data show nearly 700,000 clones, roughly 13% seen once. The CDR3 covers 13 residues. Trimming took off 2 bases at V and 5 bases at J, with 9 bases between the two ends. CDR1 MNHEY and CDR2 SVGAGI come from the germline V gene.

The receptor was isolated from a man younger than 30 with type 1 diabetes. Sequenced input: naive CD4+ T cells from blood. The chain employs TRBV6-5 and TRBJ2-5; TRBD2 is a possible D gene (5 bases). The DNA of the CDR3 is TGTGCCAGCAGTTACGGAATAGCGGAGACCCAGTACTTC. It yields the protein CASSYGIAETQYF.